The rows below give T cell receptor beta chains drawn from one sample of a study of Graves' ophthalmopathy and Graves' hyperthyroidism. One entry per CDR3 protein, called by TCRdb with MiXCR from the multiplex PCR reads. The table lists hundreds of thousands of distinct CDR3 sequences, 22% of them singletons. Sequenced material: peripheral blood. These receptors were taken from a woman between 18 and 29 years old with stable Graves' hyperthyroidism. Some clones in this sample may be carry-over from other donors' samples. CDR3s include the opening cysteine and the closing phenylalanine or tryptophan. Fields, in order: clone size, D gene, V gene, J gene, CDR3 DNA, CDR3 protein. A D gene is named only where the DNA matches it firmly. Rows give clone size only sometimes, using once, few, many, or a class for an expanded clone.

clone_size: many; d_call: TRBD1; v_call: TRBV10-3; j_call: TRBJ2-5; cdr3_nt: TGTGCCATCGGCAAAGCAGGGGGCCAGTTCCAAGAGACCCAGTACTTC; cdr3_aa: CAIGKAGGQFQETQYF
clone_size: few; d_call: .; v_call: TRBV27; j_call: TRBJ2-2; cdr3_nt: TGTGCCAGCAGTACTAACAGGTGGATGTTGACTGGGGAGCTGTTTTTT; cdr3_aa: CASSTNRWMLTGELFF
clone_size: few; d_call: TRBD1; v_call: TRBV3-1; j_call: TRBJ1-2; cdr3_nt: TGTGCCAGCACGTGGGGACAGGGGTATGGCTACACCTTC; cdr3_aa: CASTWGQGYGYTF
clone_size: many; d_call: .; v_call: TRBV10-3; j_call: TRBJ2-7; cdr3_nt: TGTGCCATCAGTGAGTCGATTAGGGGTGAGCAGTACTTC; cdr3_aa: CAISESIRGEQYF
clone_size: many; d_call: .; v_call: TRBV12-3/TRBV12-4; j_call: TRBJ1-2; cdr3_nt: TGTGCCAGCAGTTTTCAGGGTACGGCTGGCTACACCTTC; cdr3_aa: CASSFQGTAGYTF
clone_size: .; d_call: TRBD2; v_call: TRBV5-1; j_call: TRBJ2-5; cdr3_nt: TGCGCCAGCAGCCCGGAGGGACTAGCGGTAGAGACCCAGTACTTC; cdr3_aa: CASSPEGLAVETQYF
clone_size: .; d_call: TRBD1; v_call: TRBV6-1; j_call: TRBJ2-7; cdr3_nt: TGTGCCAGCGAGGACCCGGGACAGGGGGCGCCGGACGAGCAGTACTTC; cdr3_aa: CASEDPGQGAPDEQYF
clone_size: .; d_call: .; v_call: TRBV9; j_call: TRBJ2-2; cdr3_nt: TGTGCCAGCAGCGTAGTCTCAGGTCTAGCGAGTCGGACCGGGGAGCTGTTTTTT; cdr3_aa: CASSVVSGLASRTGELFF
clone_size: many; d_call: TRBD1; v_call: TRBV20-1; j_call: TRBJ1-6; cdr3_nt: TGCAGTGCGAAGACAGGGTCCAATTCACCCCTCCACTTT; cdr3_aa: CSAKTGSNSPLHF
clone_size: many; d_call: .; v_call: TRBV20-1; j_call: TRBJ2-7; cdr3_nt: TGCAGTGCTAGGGTTAGCGGTACCTACGAGCAGTACTTC; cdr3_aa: CSARVSGTYEQYF
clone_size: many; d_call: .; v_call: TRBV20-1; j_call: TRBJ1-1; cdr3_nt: TGCAGTGCTAGAGATTTCAGAAGCACTGAAGCTCTCTTT; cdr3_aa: CSARDFRSTEALF
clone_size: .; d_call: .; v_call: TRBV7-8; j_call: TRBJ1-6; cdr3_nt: TGTGCCAGCAGCTTAAGCCCTCCTGGGGTTAGTTCACCCCTCCACTTT; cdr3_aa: CASSLSPPGVSSPLHF
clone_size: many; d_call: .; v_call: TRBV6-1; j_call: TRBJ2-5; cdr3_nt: TGTGCCAGTCGGTCCCTCCCAGGCCAAGAGACCCAGTACTTC; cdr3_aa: CASRSLPGQETQYF
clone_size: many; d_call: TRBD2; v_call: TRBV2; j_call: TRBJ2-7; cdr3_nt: TGTGCCAGCAGGTCCGGGACTAGCGGGAGAGGTTCGTACTTC; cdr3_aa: CASRSGTSGRGSYF
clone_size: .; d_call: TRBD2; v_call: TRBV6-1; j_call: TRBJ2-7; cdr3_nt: TGTGCCAGCACACCTAGCGGGGGGTACCCCTACGAGCAGTACTTC; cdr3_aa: CASTPSGGYPYEQYF
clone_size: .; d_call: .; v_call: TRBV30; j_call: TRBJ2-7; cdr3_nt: TGTGCCTGGAGTCCGGACAGTCTAGGATACGAGCAGTACTTC; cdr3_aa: CAWSPDSLGYEQYF
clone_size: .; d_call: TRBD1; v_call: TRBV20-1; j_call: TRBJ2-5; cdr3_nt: TGCAGTGCTGGGACAGTTGTCATGGAGACCCAGTACTTC; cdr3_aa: CSAGTVVMETQYF
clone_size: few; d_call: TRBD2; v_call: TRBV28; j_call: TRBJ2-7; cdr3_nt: TGTGCCAGCAGTATAGCGGGGGCCGTAACCTACGAGCAGTACTTC; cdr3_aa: CASSIAGAVTYEQYF